This entry is about one T cell receptor beta chain. Antigen unknown. Germline CDR1 reads SGHRS; CDR2 reads YFSETQ. Deletions cut 3 bases from V and 2 bases from J, with 21 bases between. The CDR3 runs to 17 residues. The PCR used 60 Vbeta and 13 Jbeta primers. The repertoire was sequenced with immunoSEQ multiplex PCR; TCRdb's copy has only in-frame clones and lacks some. The sample holds around 130,000 clones, 65% to 85% seen once. The data were taken from a study of cytomegalovirus exposure and HLA in healthy donors. Overall study findings and caveats: By HLA locus, TCR association rates varied in a later analysis, with DRB1 showing the most and HLA-C the fewest. TRBV6-2, TRBV6-3 and some other V segments were unresolvable in 87-base-pair reads.

The clonotype was recovered from a young woman in good health and CMV-seronegative. The chain links TRBV5-1 to TRBJ2-7, with a possible D match to TRBD2 (6 bases). Sequencing was done on a sample of PBMCs. The CDR3 bases are TGCGCCAGCAGCTGTAAGCGGGCGCGACGGCGAACCTACGAGCAGTACTTC. Its translation is CASSCKRARRRTYEQYF.